The 4 T cell receptor beta chains in this list originate from one sample, sequenced in a study of T cells after posttransplantation cyclophosphamide. Here immunoSEQ multiplex PCR was the method, and the copy in TCRdb shows in-frame clones only, minus some. The sample includes around 43,000 clones, roughly nine tenths of them seen just once. The specimen was PBMCs. Receptors were obtained from a woman between 45 and 65 years old in good health and a related stem cell transplant donor.

The chain has TRBV9 and TRBJ2-2; weak D call: TRBD1 (5 bases). Germline CDR1 is SGDLS and CDR2 is YYNGEE. Trimming pared 6 bases from V and 1 base from J, leaving 10 bases between. This CDR3 comprises 14 residues. The CDR3 coding sequence is TGTGCCAGCACTTTCACAGGGAACACCGGGGAGCTGTTTTTT. Its translation: CASTFTGNTGELFF.

As regards this clone: Within the sample, other DNA sequences also encode this same CDR3. The chain recombines TRBV15 with TRBJ1-6; D is undetermined. Germline CDR1 reads LNHNV; CDR2 reads YYDKDF (reference sequence). V lost 8 bases, J lost 0 bases, and 5 bases lay in between. This CDR3 spans 13 amino acids. CDR3 loop: CATVRSYNSPLHF. The DNA of the CDR3 is TGTGCCACCGTCCGCTCCTATAATTCACCCCTCCACTTT.

V and J are TRBV7-9 and TRBJ1-6, with D perhaps matching TRBD1 (6 bases). The germline V gene has CDR1 SEHNR and CDR2 FQNEAQ (reference sequence). The length of the CDR3 is 14 residues. Trimming pared 5 bases from V and 5 bases from J, leaving 10 bases between. The CDR3 is CASSRDTDNSPLHF. The CDR3, as DNA: TGTGCCAGCAGCCGGGACACTGATAATTCACCCCTCCACTTT.

The chain recombines TRBV9 with TRBJ1-4; possibly TRBD1 for D (5 bases). CDR1 and CDR2 from the germline V gene are SGDLS and YYNGEE. Trimming removed 3 bases at V and 8 bases at J, with 20 bases between. This CDR3 is built from 16 residues. CDR3 protein: CASSAPLGGLGEKLFF. CDR3 DNA sequence: TGTGCCAGCAGCGCCCCCCTCGGGGGTTTGGGAGAAAAACTGTTTTTT.